This T cell receptor beta chain came from a study of neoadjuvant nivolumab and ipilimumab in lung cancer. Points from the study as a whole: Only two of four nivolumab-treated tumors gained richness and clonality by surgery. Resected tumors had greater TCR richness and clonality than uninvolved lung.

Sequencing used immunoSEQ multiplex PCR; TCRdb keeps in-frame clones, though not all of them. In the table there are 30,000 or so clones, more than 90% of which are singletons. This clone appeared once. Its specificity is unknown. This CDR3 comprises 14 residues. Per germline, CDR1 MNHEY and CDR2 SMNVEV (reference sequence). Trimming removed 2 bases from V and 0 bases from J, with 8 bases in between. The gene calls are TRBV27 and TRBJ2-7; possible D gene TRBD2, 5 bases. The sample in question was peripheral blood, obtained after neoadjuvant nivolumab, alone or with ipilimumab, at or shortly before surgery. This TCR was recovered from an adult with non-small cell lung cancer. For the CDR3, the DNA is TGTGCCAGCAGTTTAAAGGGAGACTCCTACGAGCAGTACTTC. Its protein product is CASSLKGDSYEQYF.